This TCR beta chain was recovered during a study of cytomegalovirus exposure and HLA in healthy donors. Concerning this clone: Its cognate antigen is unknown.

Amplification used 60 Vbeta primers and 13 Jbeta primers. The method was immunoSEQ multiplex PCR; TCRdb's version includes in-frame clones alone and lacks a portion of them. The sample yields approximately 110,000 clones, more than 60% seen once. Findings of the study overall: Presence/absence analyses took donor sequencing depth as roughly uniform.

In germline, CDR1 is SNHLY, CDR2 FYNNEI. The CDR3 totals 15 residues. Trimming at V came to 2 bases and at J to 2 bases, leaving 2 bases not matched to a gene. Nominally healthy donors were sampled, though unrecorded immune exposures were likely. Sequenced: PBMCs. This receptor was taken from a male donor in good health and CMV-seronegative. This chain joins TRBV2 and TRBJ2-7, with 11 positions matching TRBD2. The CDR3 bases are TGTGCCAGCAGTGAACCGACTAGCGGGACCTACGAGCAGTACTTC. Translated: CASSEPTSGTYEQYF.